This is a list of T cell receptor beta chains from one sample in a study of cytomegalovirus exposure and HLA in healthy donors. The method was immunoSEQ multiplex PCR; TCRdb's version includes in-frame clones alone and lacks a portion of them. The sample has approximately 180,000 clones; about 90% are singletons. The sequencing input was PBMCs. The receptors here all came from a girl in the first two years of life in good health and CMV-seronegative. The CDR3 runs from the conserved cysteine through the conserved F or W. D genes are given only for firm matches. Clone size is given for some rows only: seen once, a few or many times, or a class if the clone is expanded.

TGCGCCAGCAGCTTGGACGGGGGGAGCGATGAGCAGTTCTTC | CASSLDGGSDEQFF | TRBV5-1 | TRBD2 | - | TRBJ2-1
TGTGCCAGTAGCTTGGAGGTATGGGGAGCAAATTCACCCCTCCACTTT | CASSLEVWGANSPLHF | TRBV5-6 | - | - | TRBJ1-6
TGTGCCAGCAGCCAAGAACAGGGGGAGGGACAAGAGACCCAGTACTTC | CASSQEQGEGQETQYF | TRBV4-2 | - | - | TRBJ2-5
TGTGCCAGCAGTTATGGGCGGGGGGCCCAAGAGACCCAGTACTTC | CASSYGRGAQETQYF | TRBV6-5 | TRBD2 | - | TRBJ2-5
TGTGCCAGCAAGGACAGGGCCACCGGGGAGCTGTTTTTT | CASKDRATGELFF | TRBV10-3 | TRBD1 | - | TRBJ2-2
TGCGCCAGCAGCTTGGCCCTTCGGAGCACAGATACGCAGTATTTT | CASSLALRSTDTQYF | TRBV5-1 | - | - | TRBJ2-3
TGTGCCAGCATACGACGACAGCGGGAGGGCCGGGAGCAGTACTTC | CASIRRQREGREQYF | TRBV6-1 | TRBD2 | - | TRBJ2-7
TGTGCCAGTCGCAGCGGAAGCTCTGGAAACACCATATATTTT | CASRSGSSGNTIYF | TRBV6-5 | - | few | TRBJ1-3
TGTGCCAGCAGTTTGACGACAGCGGGTTTCTATGGCTACACCTTC | CASSLTTAGFYGYTF | TRBV27 | - | few | TRBJ1-2
TGTGCCAGCACTCGGGAGACAGATACGCAGTATTTT | CASTRETDTQYF | TRBV2 | - | - | TRBJ2-3
TGTGCCAGTAGTGCCCCGGGACTAGCGGGAGGACGGAGCTCCTACAATGAGCAGTTCTTC | CASSAPGLAGGRSSYNEQFF | TRBV19 | TRBD2 | - | TRBJ2-1
TGTGCCAGTGAAGACAGCTCCTACGAGCAGTACTTC | CASEDSSYEQYF | TRBV19 | - | - | TRBJ2-7
TGTGCCAGCAGCGGGGGCACAGATACGCAGTATTTT | CASSGGTDTQYF | TRBV6-1 | - | - | TRBJ2-3
TGTGCCAGTAGTCCTGGTAGGGGCTATGGCTACACCTTC | CASSPGRGYGYTF | TRBV19 | - | - | TRBJ1-2
TGTGCCAGCAGCGACCGGGGACAGGGGCCCAATGAGCAGTTCTTC | CASSDRGQGPNEQFF | TRBV9 | TRBD1 | - | TRBJ2-1
TGTGCCAGCAGTGGCAGGGGGAGGGAGACCCAGTACTTC | CASSGRGRETQYF | TRBV6-1 | - | few | TRBJ2-5
TGTGCCAGCAGTTTGACAGGGGGCCTTAACACCGGGGAGCTGTTTTTT | CASSLTGGLNTGELFF | TRBV27 | TRBD1 | - | TRBJ2-2
TGTGCCAGCAGGAAGGAGGGGGCGAACCCGATGACCGGGGAGCTGTTTTTT | CASRKEGANPMTGELFF | TRBV21-1 | - | - | TRBJ2-2
TGTGCCAGCCAGAGGGAGGCCAGGGAGAGTGAAAAACTGTTTTTT | CASQREARESEKLFF | TRBV2 | - | - | TRBJ1-4
TGTGCCAGCAACCCGGACGTCCTGACTTTC | CASNPDVLTF | TRBV6-4 | - | - | TRBJ2-6
TGTGCCAGCAATAAGCGGGGTAGCACAGATACGCAGTATTTT | CASNKRGSTDTQYF | TRBV9 | TRBD2 | - | TRBJ2-3
TGTGCCAGCAGCGAGTCCAGGGCCGGGGCCAACGTCCTGACTTTC | CASSESRAGANVLTF | TRBV2 | - | - | TRBJ2-6
TGCGCCAGCAGCCAAGCACAGGGGGCGGCCGGGGAGCTGTTTTTT | CASSQAQGAAGELFF | TRBV4-3 | TRBD1 | - | TRBJ2-2
TGTGCCAGCAGCTTCTATGATGGCTCCTACGAGCAGTACTTC | CASSFYDGSYEQYF | TRBV9 | - | - | TRBJ2-7
TGTGCCTGGAGTGGGTCCAGCGGGGGGGCCAGGTACCAAGAGACCCAGTACTTC | CAWSGSSGGARYQETQYF | TRBV30 | TRBD2 | - | TRBJ2-5
TGTGCCAGCAGCTTAGCGCTGGTCAGCGAGCAGTACTTC | CASSLALVSEQYF | TRBV7-2 | - | few | TRBJ2-7
TGTGCCAGCAGCTATGCAAGCGGGAATACCCATGAGCAGTTCTTC | CASSYASGNTHEQFF | TRBV7-2 | TRBD2 | - | TRBJ2-1
TGCGCCAGCAGCTTTACCCTGGACAGGAGCAACACTGAAGCTTTCTTT | CASSFTLDRSNTEAFF | TRBV5-1 | TRBD1 | - | TRBJ1-1
TGTGCCAGCAGCTTCGGGGGACAGGGGTATTCACCCCTCCACTTT | CASSFGGQGYSPLHF | TRBV7-2 | TRBD1 | once | TRBJ1-6
TGTGCCAGTAGTATGGGGACAGTTGATAATGAAAAACTGTTTTTT | CASSMGTVDNEKLFF | TRBV19 | TRBD1 | once | TRBJ1-4
TGTGCCAGCTCAGCCGGGACTAGCGGGAGCATGCACACCGGGGAGCTGTTTTTT | CASSAGTSGSMHTGELFF | TRBV18 | TRBD2 | once | TRBJ2-2
TGTGCCAGCAGCCAAGTTGGGAATCGACTAAGCGGGAGGACCAACCCCTACGAGCAGTACTTC | CASSQVGNRLSGRTNPYEQYF | TRBV14 | TRBD2 | - | TRBJ2-7
TGCACCAGCAGCCAAGAGGGGGGAGGCGGCACCGGGGAGCTGTTTTTT | CTSSQEGGGGTGELFF | TRBV1 | - | - | TRBJ2-2
TGTTCCAGCAGCATAACCGGGACAGGGGCCAACAATGAGCAGTTCTTC | CSSSITGTGANNEQFF | TRBV7-9 | TRBD1 | - | TRBJ2-1
TGTGCCAGCAGTACACAGGGGGGCGGCAGGGCGCAGTATTTT | CASSTQGGGRAQYF | TRBV2 | TRBD1 | - | TRBJ2-3
TGCGCCAGCAGATCGGTGACTAGTTCCAATGAGCAGTTCTTC | CASRSVTSSNEQFF | TRBV5-1 | - | - | TRBJ2-1
TGCAGCGTTCCACGGCCGGGCTATGGCTACACCTTC | CSVPRPGYGYTF | TRBV29-1 | - | - | TRBJ1-2
TGTGCCAGCAGCTTCGGAGGGAACTATGGCTACACCTTC | CASSFGGNYGYTF | TRBV7-9 | - | - | TRBJ1-2
TGTGCCAGCGGCCTTGGGGGGGTGGGCTCCTACGAGCAGTACTTC | CASGLGGVGSYEQYF | TRBV27 | TRBD2 | few | TRBJ2-7
TGTGCCAGCAGAAGGGAACCAGCGGCTACCGGGGAGCTGTTTTTT | CASRREPAATGELFF | TRBV11-1 | - | once | TRBJ2-2
TGCGCCAGCAGCACTCCCGCTGGGGGGTTTAACACCGGGGAGCTGTTTTTT | CASSTPAGGFNTGELFF | TRBV5-1 | - | few | TRBJ2-2
TGTGCCTGGGGTCTAACAGGGCTCAATCAGCCCCAGCATTTT | CAWGLTGLNQPQHF | TRBV30 | - | - | TRBJ1-5
TGCGCCAGCAGCCAGGGAGCGGGAGGGTTTGGGAACGAGCAGTACTTC | CASSQGAGGFGNEQYF | TRBV4-3 | TRBD2 | - | TRBJ2-7
TGTGCCAGCAGTTACTCCACCGGGACATTGAACACTGAAGCTTTCTTT | CASSYSTGTLNTEAFF | TRBV6-5 | - | - | TRBJ1-1
TGTGCCACCAGCAGAGGGCCCGGGGTTGAGGGCTACACCTTC | CATSRGPGVEGYTF | TRBV15 | - | - | TRBJ1-2
TGCGCCAGCAGCTTGTACGGACAGGGGTACGAGCAGTACTTC | CASSLYGQGYEQYF | TRBV5-1 | TRBD1 | - | TRBJ2-7
TGTGCCAGCAGCCCCCTCGTCGAAAAACTGTTTTTT | CASSPLVEKLFF | TRBV11-2 | - | - | TRBJ1-4
TGCGCCAGCAGCCCCCGGATTAGCGGGAGAAATGAGCAGTTCTTC | CASSPRISGRNEQFF | TRBV4-3 | TRBD2 | - | TRBJ2-1
TGCGCCAGCAGTGCGGGAGCGGGGGGGCCCAAAAACATTCAGTACTTC | CASSAGAGGPKNIQYF | TRBV10-1 | TRBD2 | - | TRBJ2-4
TGTGCCAGCAGTGAAGGCGCAGGGGCTGAAAAACTGTTTTTT | CASSEGAGAEKLFF | TRBV2 | - | - | TRBJ1-4
TGTGCCAGCAGCTTATCCTGGGACAGGGGAAACTATGGCTACACCTTC | CASSLSWDRGNYGYTF | TRBV7-9 | TRBD1 | - | TRBJ1-2
TGTGCCAGCAGTGCATCGAGGGCCGGGACCGGGGAGCTGTTTTTT | CASSASRAGTGELFF | TRBV2 | - | - | TRBJ2-2
TGCGCCAGCAGTGAGCTAGCGGGGGAAGAGACCCAGTACTTC | CASSELAGEETQYF | TRBV10-1 | TRBD2 | few | TRBJ2-5